This T cell receptor (beta chain) was sequenced during a study of cytomegalovirus exposure and HLA in healthy donors. The PCR contained 60 Vbeta and 13 Jbeta primers. Sequencing was performed with immunoSEQ multiplex PCR; in TCRdb, only in-frame clones are kept and a portion is missing. The sample includes 150,000 to 200,000 clones, 75% of them seen just once. CDR3 length equals 16 residues. Trimming removed 1 base from V and 2 bases from J, with 15 bases in between. Germline loops: CDR1 SGHKS, CDR2 YYEKEE (reference sequence). Regarding this clone: The antigen is unknown.

Study-level results: There were under 200 TCR beta chains listed as cytomegalovirus-associated. Because they were indistinguishable, some V segments, including TRBV6-2 and TRBV6-3, were excluded. Previous analysis showed most TCR beta V segments were productive about 90% or about 30% of the time.

The origin of this receptor is a woman aged 40 to 50 in good health and CMV-seropositive. The sequenced material came from PBMCs. The chain couples TRBV5-5 to TRBJ1-2; perhaps TRBD1 as D (6 bases). The chain's CDR3 is CASSLSGARANYGYTF. CDR3 coding DNA: TGTGCCAGCAGCTTGTCAGGGGCCAGGGCCAACTATGGCTACACCTTC.